The present entry profiles one T cell receptor (beta chain) with its context. What it binds is unknown. The CDR3 sequence is 12 residues long. V was pared by 6 bases and J by 9 bases, with 13 bases between. Germline lookup yields CDR1 KGHDR and CDR2 SFDVKD. A single record per CDR3 protein comes from TCRdb applying MiXCR to the 5' RACE reads. This sample has 500,000 to 650,000 distinct CDR3 sequences; less than 25% occur once, and the top ten carry around 7.7%. These data are taken from a study of T-cell memory formation after mild COVID-19. Across the study: Largely donor-specific TCR clusters were found.

Points from the study as a whole: CD4/CD8 balance characterized clones contracting day 15 to 85, and CD4+ skew characterized later expanders. In pre-infection memory, a portion of responding clones appeared, which suggested that cross-reactive memory joined.

This chain links TRBV24-1 with TRBJ1-2; D unresolved. This TCR derives from an adult woman who had mild COVID-19 (a few samples of this study predate the infection). Cell type and time point are not known. Specimen: PBMCs or a T cell subset sorted from them (not recorded which). CDR3 sequence: CATSNAEKRYTF. The CDR3 region has the DNA TGTGCCACCAGTAATGCGGAGAAACGCTACACCTTC.